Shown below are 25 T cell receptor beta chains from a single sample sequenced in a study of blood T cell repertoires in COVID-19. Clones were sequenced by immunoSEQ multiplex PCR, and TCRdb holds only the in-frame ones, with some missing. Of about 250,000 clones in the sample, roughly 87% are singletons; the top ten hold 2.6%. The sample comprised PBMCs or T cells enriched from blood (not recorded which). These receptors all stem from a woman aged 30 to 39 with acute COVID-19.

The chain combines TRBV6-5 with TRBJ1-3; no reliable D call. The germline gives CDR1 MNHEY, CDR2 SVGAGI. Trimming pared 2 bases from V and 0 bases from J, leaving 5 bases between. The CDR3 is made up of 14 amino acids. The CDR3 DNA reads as TGTGCCAGCAGTTACGGCCGCTCTGGAAACACCATATATTTT. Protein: CASSYGRSGNTIYF.

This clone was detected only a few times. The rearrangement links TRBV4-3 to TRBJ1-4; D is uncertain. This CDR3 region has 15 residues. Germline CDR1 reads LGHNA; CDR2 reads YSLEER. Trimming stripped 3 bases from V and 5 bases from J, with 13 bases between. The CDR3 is CASSQATGDNEKLFF. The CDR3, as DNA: TGCGCCAGCAGCCAGGCTACCGGAGACAATGAAAAACTGTTTTTT.

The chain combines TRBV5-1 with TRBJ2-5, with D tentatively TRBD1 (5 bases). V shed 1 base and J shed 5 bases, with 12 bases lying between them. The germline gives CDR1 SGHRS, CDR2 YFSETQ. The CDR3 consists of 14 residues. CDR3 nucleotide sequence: TGCGCCAGCAGCTTGACAGGCAGCACGGAGACCCAGTACTTC. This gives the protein CASSLTGSTETQYF.

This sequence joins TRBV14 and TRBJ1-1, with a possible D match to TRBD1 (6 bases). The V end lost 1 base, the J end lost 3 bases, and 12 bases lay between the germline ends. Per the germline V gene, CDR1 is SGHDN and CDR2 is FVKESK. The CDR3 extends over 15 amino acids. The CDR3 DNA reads TGTGCCAGCAGCCAAGCTATTGGGGGCTACACTGAAGCTTTCTTT. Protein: CASSQAIGGYTEAFF.

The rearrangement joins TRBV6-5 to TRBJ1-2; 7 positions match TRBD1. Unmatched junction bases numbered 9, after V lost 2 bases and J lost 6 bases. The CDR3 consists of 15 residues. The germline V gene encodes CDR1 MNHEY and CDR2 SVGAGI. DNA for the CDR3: TGTGCCAGCAGTTACACGACAGGGCGACTTGATGGCTACACCTTC. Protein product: CASSYTTGRLDGYTF.

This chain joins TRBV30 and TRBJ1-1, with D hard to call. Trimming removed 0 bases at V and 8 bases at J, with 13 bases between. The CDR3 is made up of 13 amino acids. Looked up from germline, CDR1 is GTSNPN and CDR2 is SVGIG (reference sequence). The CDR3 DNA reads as TGTGCCTGGAGTGTCTCCCCACTTGCCGAAGCTTTCTTT. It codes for CAWSVSPLAEAFF.

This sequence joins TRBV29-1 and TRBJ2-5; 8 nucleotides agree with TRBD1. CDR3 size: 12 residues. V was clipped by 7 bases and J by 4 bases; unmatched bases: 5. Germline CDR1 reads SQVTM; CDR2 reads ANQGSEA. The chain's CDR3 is CSGGQGGETQYF. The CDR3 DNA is TGCAGCGGTGGACAGGGTGGAGAGACCCAGTACTTC.

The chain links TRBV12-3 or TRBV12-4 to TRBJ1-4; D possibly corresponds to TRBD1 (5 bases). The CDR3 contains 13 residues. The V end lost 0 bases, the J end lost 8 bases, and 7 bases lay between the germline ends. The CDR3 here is CASSLASGEKLFF. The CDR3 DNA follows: TGTGCCAGCAGTTTAGCGTCAGGGGAAAAACTGTTTTTT.

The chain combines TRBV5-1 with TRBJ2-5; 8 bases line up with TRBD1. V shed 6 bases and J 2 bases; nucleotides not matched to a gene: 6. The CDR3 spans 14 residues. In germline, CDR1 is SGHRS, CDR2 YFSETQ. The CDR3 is CASTTDRAQETQYF. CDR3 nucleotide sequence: TGCGCCAGCACTACGGACAGGGCTCAAGAGACCCAGTACTTC.

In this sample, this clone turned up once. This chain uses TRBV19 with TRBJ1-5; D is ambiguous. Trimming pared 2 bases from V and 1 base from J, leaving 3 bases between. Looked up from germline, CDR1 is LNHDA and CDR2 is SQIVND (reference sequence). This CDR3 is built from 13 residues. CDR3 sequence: CASSIQSNQPQHF. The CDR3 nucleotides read TGTGCCAGTAGTATACAGAGCAATCAGCCCCAGCATTTT.

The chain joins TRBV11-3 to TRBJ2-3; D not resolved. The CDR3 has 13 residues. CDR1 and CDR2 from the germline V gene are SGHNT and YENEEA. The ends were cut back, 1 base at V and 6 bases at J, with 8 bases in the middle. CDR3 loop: CASSLGVMDTQYF. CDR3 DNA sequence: TGTGCCAGCAGCTTAGGCGTCATGGATACGCAGTATTTT.

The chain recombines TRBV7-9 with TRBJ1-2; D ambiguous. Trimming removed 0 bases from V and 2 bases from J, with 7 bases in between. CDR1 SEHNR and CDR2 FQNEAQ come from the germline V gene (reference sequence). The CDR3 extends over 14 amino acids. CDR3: CASSLATQNYGYTF. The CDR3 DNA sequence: TGTGCCAGCAGCTTAGCGACACAGAACTATGGCTACACCTTC.

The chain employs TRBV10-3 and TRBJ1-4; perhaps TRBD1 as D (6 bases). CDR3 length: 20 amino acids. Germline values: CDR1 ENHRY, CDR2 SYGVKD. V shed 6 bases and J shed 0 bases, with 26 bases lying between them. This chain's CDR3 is CAISLQGPFDEDSTNEKLFF. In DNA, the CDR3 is TGTGCCATCAGCCTGCAGGGGCCTTTCGACGAGGATTCAACTAATGAAAAACTGTTTTTT.

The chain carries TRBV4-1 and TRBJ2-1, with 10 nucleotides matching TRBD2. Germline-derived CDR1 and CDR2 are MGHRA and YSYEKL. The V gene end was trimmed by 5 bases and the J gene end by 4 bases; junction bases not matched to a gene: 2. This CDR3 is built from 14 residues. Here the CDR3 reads CASSGAGGYNEQFF. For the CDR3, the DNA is TGCGCCAGCAGCGGAGCGGGGGGGTACAATGAGCAGTTCTTC.

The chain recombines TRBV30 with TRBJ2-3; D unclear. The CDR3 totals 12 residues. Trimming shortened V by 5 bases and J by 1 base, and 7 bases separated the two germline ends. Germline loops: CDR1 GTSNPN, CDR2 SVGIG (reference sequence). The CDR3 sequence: CAWGPGTDTQYF. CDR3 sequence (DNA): TGTGCCTGGGGACCCGGCACAGATACGCAGTATTTT.

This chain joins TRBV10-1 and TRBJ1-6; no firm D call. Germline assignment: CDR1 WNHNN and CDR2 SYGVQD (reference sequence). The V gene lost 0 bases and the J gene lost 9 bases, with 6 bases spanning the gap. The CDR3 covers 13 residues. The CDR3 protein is CASSESGGSPLHF. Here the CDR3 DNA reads TGCGCCAGCAGTGAGTCGGGAGGTTCACCCCTCCACTTT.

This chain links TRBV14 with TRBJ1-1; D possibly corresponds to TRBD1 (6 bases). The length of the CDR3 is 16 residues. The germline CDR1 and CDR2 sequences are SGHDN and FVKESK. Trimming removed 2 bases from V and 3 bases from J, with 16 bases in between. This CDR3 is CASSQKEGGMHTEAFF. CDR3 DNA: TGTGCCAGCAGCCAAAAAGAAGGGGGTATGCACACTGAAGCTTTCTTT. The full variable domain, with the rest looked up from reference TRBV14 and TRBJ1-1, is EAGVTQFPSHSVIEKGQTVTLRCDPISGHDNLYWYRRVMGKEIKFLLHFVKESKQDESGMPNNRFLAERTGGTYSTLKVQPAELEDSGVYFCASSQKEGGMHTEAFFGQGTRLTVV.

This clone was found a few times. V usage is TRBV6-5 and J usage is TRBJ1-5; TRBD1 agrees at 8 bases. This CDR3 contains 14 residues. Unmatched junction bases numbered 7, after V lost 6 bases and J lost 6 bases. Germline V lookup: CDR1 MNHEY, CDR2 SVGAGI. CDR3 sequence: CASRLDRGGQPQHF. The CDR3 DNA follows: TGTGCCAGCAGACTAGACAGGGGAGGTCAGCCCCAGCATTTT.

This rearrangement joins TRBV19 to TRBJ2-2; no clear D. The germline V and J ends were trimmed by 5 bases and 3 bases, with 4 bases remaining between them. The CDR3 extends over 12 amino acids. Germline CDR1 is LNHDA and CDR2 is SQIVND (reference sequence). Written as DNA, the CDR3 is TGTGCCAGTAGTTTATACACCGGGGAGCTGTTTTTT. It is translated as CASSLYTGELFF.

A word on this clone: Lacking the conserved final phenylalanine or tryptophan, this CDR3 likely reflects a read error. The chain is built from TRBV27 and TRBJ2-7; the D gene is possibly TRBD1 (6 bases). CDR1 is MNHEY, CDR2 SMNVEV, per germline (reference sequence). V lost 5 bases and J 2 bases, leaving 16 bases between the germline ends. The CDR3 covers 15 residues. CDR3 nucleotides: TGTGCCAGCAGTACTTACTCGGACAGAACCTACGAGCAGTACCTC. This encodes CASSTYSDRTYEQYL.

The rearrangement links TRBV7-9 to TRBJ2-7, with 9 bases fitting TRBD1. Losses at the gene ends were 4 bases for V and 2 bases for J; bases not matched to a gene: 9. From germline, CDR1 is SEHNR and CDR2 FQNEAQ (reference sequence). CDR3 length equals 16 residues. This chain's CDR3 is CASSSTFRTGAYEQYF. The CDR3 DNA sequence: TGTGCCAGCAGCTCGACCTTCAGGACAGGGGCCTACGAGCAGTACTTC.

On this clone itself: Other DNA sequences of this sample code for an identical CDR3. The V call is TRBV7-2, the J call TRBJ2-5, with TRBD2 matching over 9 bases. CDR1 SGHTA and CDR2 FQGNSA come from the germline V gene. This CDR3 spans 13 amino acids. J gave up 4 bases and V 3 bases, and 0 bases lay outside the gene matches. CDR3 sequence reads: CASSFSGGETQYF. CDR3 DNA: TGTGCCAGCAGCTTTAGCGGGGGAGAGACCCAGTACTTC.

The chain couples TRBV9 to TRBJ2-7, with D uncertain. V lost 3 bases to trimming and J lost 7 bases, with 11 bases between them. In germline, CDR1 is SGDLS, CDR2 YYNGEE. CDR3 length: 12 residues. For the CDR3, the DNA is TGTGCCAGCAGCGCTCCCGGCAGGGAGCAGTACTTC. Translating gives CASSAPGREQYF.

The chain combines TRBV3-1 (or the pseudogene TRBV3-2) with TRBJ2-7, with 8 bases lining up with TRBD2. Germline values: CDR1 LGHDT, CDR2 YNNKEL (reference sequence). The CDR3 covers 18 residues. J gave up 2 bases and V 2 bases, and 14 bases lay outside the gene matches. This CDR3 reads CASSQKVKGLAPTYEQYF. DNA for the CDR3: TGTGCCAGCAGCCAAAAGGTGAAAGGACTAGCTCCAACCTACGAGCAGTACTTC.

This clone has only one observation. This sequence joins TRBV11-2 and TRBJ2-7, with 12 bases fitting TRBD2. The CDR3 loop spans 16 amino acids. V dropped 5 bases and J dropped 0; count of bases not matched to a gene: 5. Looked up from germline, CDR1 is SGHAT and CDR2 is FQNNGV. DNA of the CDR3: TGTGCCAGCAGCCTAAGACTAGCGGGGGACTCCTACGAGCAGTACTTC. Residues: CASSLRLAGDSYEQYF. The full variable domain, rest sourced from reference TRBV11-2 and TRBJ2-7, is EAGVAQSPRYKIIEKRQSVAFWCNPISGHATLYWYQQILGQGPKLLIQFQNNGVVDDSQLPKDRFSAERLKGVDSTLKIQPAKLEDSAVYLCASSLRLAGDSYEQYFGPGTRLTVT.